This T cell receptor beta chain was identified during a study of tumor-infiltrating lymphocytes in primary liver carcinoma. Study-level background: Roughly 3.5 to 7.5 million productive TCRbeta reads were obtained per sample, with similar numbers across tissue types.

This clonotype has just a few counts. Germline DNA was also extracted, while the blood RNA originated from unsorted whole blood. Starting material of about 0.45 ug total RNA yielded TCR beta cDNA via a constant-region primer. Slightly modified ARM-PCR with three nested multiplex PCR rounds yielded TCR beta libraries. Investigators reported that the first two PCR rounds, at around 11 cycles each, used TRBV1-TRBV30 forward primers with a C-beta reverse primer. One entry per CDR3 protein results from TCRdb running MiXCR on the multiplex PCR reads. This sample has 180,000 or so distinct CDR3 sequences, with less than 65% found just once. Germline-derived CDR1 and CDR2 are ENHRY and SYGVKD. The J segment lost 4 bases and the V segment lost 4 bases, leaving 2 bases of the junction unmatched. The CDR3 has 13 amino acids.

The chain joins TRBV10-3 to TRBJ2-5; 8 bases map to TRBD1. This receptor was taken from a man in his forties with primary liver carcinoma and hepatitis B virus infection. Sequencing was performed on peripheral blood. CDR3 sequence (DNA): TGTGCCATCAGTGCAGGGACAGGAGAGACCCAGTACTTC. This sequence encodes CAISAGTGETQYF.